The 23 T cell receptor beta chains in this list originate from one sample, sequenced in a study of T-cell memory formation after mild COVID-19. MiXCR, run by TCRdb on the 5' RACE reads, gives a single entry per CDR3 protein. The table has about 470,000 distinct CDR3 sequences, more than 20% seen once; the top ten hold around 13%. Sequencing was carried out using PBMCs or a T cell subset sorted from them (not recorded which). These receptors all come from an adult woman who had mild COVID-19 (a few samples of this study predate the infection). Cell type and time point are not known.

The CDR3 DNA reads as TGCAGCGTTGCAGGGTTCCCCGACTCTGGGGCCAACGTCCTGACTTTC. This sequence encodes CSVAGFPDSGANVLTF. This chain connects TRBV29-1 to TRBJ2-6, with TRBD1 as a possible D gene (5 bases). V was clipped by 4 bases and J by 0 bases, with 13 bases between them. Germline-derived CDR1 and CDR2 are SQVTM and ANQGSEA. The CDR3 is 16 amino acids.

This clonotype was detected only a few times. This chain uses TRBV5-1 with TRBJ1-1; D ambiguous. This CDR3 is built from 14 residues. Germline-derived CDR1 and CDR2 are SGHRS and YFSETQ. V dropped 5 bases and J dropped 1 base, with 12 bases sitting between them. CDR3 sequence: CASSRHPPNTEAFF. The CDR3 DNA follows: TGCGCCAGCAGTCGTCACCCACCGAACACTGAAGCTTTCTTT.

The chain has TRBV18 and TRBJ1-2; 8 nucleotides line up with TRBD1. The trim removed 0 bases at V and 5 bases at J, leaving 8 bases unmatched. CDR3 size: 16 residues. Germline CDR1 reads KGHSH; CDR2 reads LQKENI. CDR3 nucleotides: TGTGCCAGCTCACCACCATCTACAGGGGGAGAGTATGGCTACACCTTC. Translating gives CASSPPSTGGEYGYTF.

The sample holds a few counts of this clonotype. The chain recombines TRBV30 with TRBJ2-4; D not certain. The CDR3 runs 14 residues. Per the germline V gene, CDR1 is GTSNPN and CDR2 is SVGIG (reference sequence). V lost 5 bases and J 1 base, leaving 12 bases between the germline ends. The CDR3 loop reads CAWGQESAKNIQYF. Written as DNA, the CDR3 is TGTGCCTGGGGTCAGGAATCCGCCAAAAACATTCAGTACTTC.

V usage is TRBV6-2 or TRBV6-3 and J usage is TRBJ2-7, with TRBD2 as a possible D gene (6 bases). Trimming stripped 6 bases from V and 6 bases from J, with 18 bases between. This CDR3 spans 14 amino acids. Per germline, CDR1 MNHEY and CDR2 SVGEGT. This CDR3 reads CASSFNSGSGEQYF. CDR3 bases: TGTGCCAGCAGCTTTAATAGCGGTTCAGGCGAGCAGTACTTC.

In this sample, this clonotype turned up a few times. The chain recombines TRBV15 with TRBJ2-3; 9 bases are shared with TRBD2. The CDR3 runs to 15 residues. Losses at the gene ends were 5 bases for V and 4 bases for J; bases not matched to a gene: 7. Looked up from germline, CDR1 is LNHNV and CDR2 is YYDKDF (reference sequence). The chain's CDR3 is CATSGGTSRADTQYF. For the CDR3, the DNA is TGTGCCACCAGCGGGGGGACTAGCCGGGCAGATACGCAGTATTTT.

J is TRBJ2-3 and V is TRBV20-1; possibly TRBD1 for D (6 bases). In germline, CDR1 is DFQATT, CDR2 SNEGSKA (reference sequence). The V end was cut by 4 bases, the J end by 4 bases, with 12 bases between. The CDR3 is made up of 13 amino acids. CDR3 nucleotide sequence: TGCAGTGCTACCCTCAGGGGAGCAGATACGCAGTATTTT. Protein sequence: CSATLRGADTQYF.

This chain joins TRBV7-8 and TRBJ1-1; D not resolved. Germline assignment: CDR1 SGHVS and CDR2 FQNEAQ. The CDR3 covers 14 residues. V lost 1 base and J 2 bases, leaving 8 bases between the germline ends. The CDR3 protein is CASSLDPENTEAFF. The CDR3 nucleotides are TGTGCCAGCAGCTTAGATCCGGAAAACACTGAAGCTTTCTTT.

This clonotype came up a few times. The chain is built from TRBV5-4 and TRBJ2-3; D unclear. The CDR3 covers 15 residues. The germline CDR1 and CDR2 sequences are SGHNT and YYREEE (reference sequence). Deletions cut 4 bases from V and 6 bases from J, with 18 bases between. This CDR3 is CASSQQLGEGDTQYF. The CDR3 DNA is TGTGCCAGCAGCCAGCAGCTCGGCGAAGGGGATACGCAGTATTTT.

The V and J genes are TRBV30 and TRBJ2-2; D possibly corresponds to TRBD2 (6 bases). The CDR3 runs to 14 residues. CDR1 and CDR2 from the germline V gene are GTSNPN and SVGIG (reference sequence). Deletions cut 2 bases from V and 2 bases from J, with 9 bases between. For the CDR3, the DNA is TGTGCCTGGAGTACACTAGCCAACACCGGGGAGCTGTTTTTT. Translation gives CAWSTLANTGELFF.

V gene TRBV7-2 combines with J gene TRBJ2-1, with TRBD1 matching over 7 bases. The CDR3 is 17 residues long. CDR1 is SGHTA and CDR2 is FQGNSA in the germline V gene. Trimming at V came to 5 bases and at J to 5 bases, leaving 15 bases not matched to a gene. The DNA for the CDR3 is TGTGCCAGCAGCCCATGGCTCGGGACAGATTTTCACAATGAGCAGTTCTTC. It specifies CASSPWLGTDFHNEQFF.

The chain is built from TRBV15 and TRBJ1-1; 7 bases agree with TRBD1. This CDR3 has 12 residues. Germline loops: CDR1 LNHNV, CDR2 YYDKDF (reference sequence). J lost 6 bases, V lost 8 bases, and 6 bases had no gene match. CDR3 loop: CATGTADAEAFF. The CDR3 DNA follows: TGTGCCACCGGGACAGCCGATGCTGAAGCTTTCTTT.

The chain has TRBV7-2 and TRBJ2-1, with D tentatively TRBD1 (6 bases). The germline V gene encodes CDR1 SGHTA and CDR2 FQGNSA. With 5 bases removed from V and 9 bases from J, the gap between germline ends came to 11 bases. The CDR3 contains 12 residues. The CDR3 spells CASSVQGREQFF. DNA for the CDR3: TGTGCCAGCAGCGTTCAGGGGCGTGAGCAGTTCTTC.

This clonotype has just a few counts. The chain couples TRBV9 to TRBJ2-7; 9 bases map to TRBD1. The CDR3 has 15 residues. Unmatched junction bases numbered 4, after V lost 0 bases and J lost 3 bases. Per the germline V gene, CDR1 is SGDLS and CDR2 is YYNGEE. The DNA for the CDR3 is TGTGCCAGCAGCGTAGTGGGGACAGGGCACTACGAGCAGTACTTC. This codes for CASSVVGTGHYEQYF.

Here the CDR3 DNA reads TGTGCCAGCAGTTCCGGGGCTAGCTTCGGCTACGAGCAGTACTTC. This sequence encodes CASSSGASFGYEQYF. The chain has TRBV6-2 or TRBV6-3 and TRBJ2-7, with D perhaps given as TRBD1 or TRBD2 (5 bases each). V was clipped by 4 bases and J by 3 bases, with 16 bases between them. The CDR3 has 15 amino acids. Germline-derived CDR1 and CDR2 are MNHEY and SVGEGT.

The chain recombines TRBV10-3 with TRBJ1-1; D is unclear. V was pared by 2 bases and J by 7 bases, with 11 bases between. CDR3 length: 13 residues. Germline lookup yields CDR1 ENHRY and CDR2 SYGVKD. CDR3 in amino acids: CAISEVLAGEAFF. Written as DNA, the CDR3 is TGTGCCATCAGTGAGGTTTTGGCAGGTGAAGCTTTCTTT.

This chain joins TRBV6-5 and TRBJ2-2; TRBD2 matches at 12 bases. Germline lookup yields CDR1 MNHEY and CDR2 SVGAGI. With 6 bases clipped from V and 4 bases from J, the junction kept 6 bases outside the gene matches. CDR3 length: 16 residues. The CDR3 DNA reads TGTGCCAGCAGCCCTGGACTAGCGGGACTCACCGGGGAGCTGTTTTTT. It translates to CASSPGLAGLTGELFF.

CDR3 sequence reads: CASSVGQGSYNEQFF. The CDR3 coding sequence is TGTGCCAGCAGCGTCGGACAGGGCTCCTACAATGAGCAGTTCTTC. The V gene is TRBV7-2, the J gene TRBJ2-1; 8 nucleotides match TRBD1. V lost 5 bases and J lost 0; bases outside the gene matches: 3. The CDR3 spans 15 residues. Germline values: CDR1 SGHTA, CDR2 FQGNSA. Full variable domain (rest looked up from reference TRBV7-2 and TRBJ2-1): GAGVSQSPSNKVTEKGKDVELRCDPISGHTALYWYRQSLGQGLEFLIYFQGNSAPDKSGLPSDRFSAERTGGSVSTLTIQRTQQEDSAVYLCASSVGQGSYNEQFFGPGTRLTVL.

This clonotype was counted only a few times. J is TRBJ2-1 and V is TRBV20-1, with D possibly TRBD2 on 5 matching bases. The germline V gene has CDR1 DFQATT and CDR2 SNEGSKA (reference sequence). Deletions cut 6 bases from V and 1 base from J, with 16 bases between. The CDR3 contains 15 residues. CDR3 loop: CSATVRGGSYNEQFF. CDR3 nucleotide sequence: TGCAGTGCCACGGTACGGGGTGGATCCTACAATGAGCAGTTCTTC.

The chain has TRBV16 and TRBJ1-2; D is perhaps TRBD1 (5 bases). Trimming removed 0 bases at V and 6 bases at J, with 11 bases between. Germline V gene data show CDR1 as KGHSY and CDR2 as FQNENV. The CDR3 has 14 amino acids. The CDR3 nucleotides are TGTGCCAGCAGCCAATCCGGCAGGGCTCATGGCTACACCTTC. It is translated as CASSQSGRAHGYTF.

The J gene is TRBJ1-6, the V gene TRBV27; TRBD1 agrees at 12 bases. Unmatched junction bases numbered 1, after V lost 0 bases and J lost 10 bases. CDR3 length equals 15 residues. Germline V gene lookup returns CDR1 MNHEY and CDR2 SMNVEV (reference sequence). CDR3 loop: CASSLSGTGGSPLHF. For the CDR3, the DNA is TGTGCCAGCAGTTTATCTGGGACAGGGGGCTCACCCCTCCACTTT.

The table lists this clonotype with a few counts. The chain links TRBV7-2 to TRBJ1-2; D not certain. CDR3 length: 12 residues. Trimming stripped 0 bases from V and 9 bases from J, with 8 bases between. Germline lookup yields CDR1 SGHTA and CDR2 FQGNSA. CDR3 in DNA: TGTGCCAGCAGCTTAGCAGGGCTCAGCTACACCTTC. Protein: CASSLAGLSYTF.

This clonotype has only a few counts. The CDR3 region has the DNA TGTGCCAGCGAATCCTTGGTCGTGGGTATCAGGGAGGACTCTAGCACAGATACGCAGTATTTT. This sequence encodes CASESLVVGIREDSSTDTQYF. V usage is TRBV6-2 or TRBV6-3 and J usage is TRBJ2-3; weak D call: TRBD2 (6 bases). The CDR3 totals 21 residues. Germline V gene lookup returns CDR1 MNHEY and CDR2 SVGEGT. The V and J ends lost 8 bases and 0 bases respectively, with 33 bases between them.